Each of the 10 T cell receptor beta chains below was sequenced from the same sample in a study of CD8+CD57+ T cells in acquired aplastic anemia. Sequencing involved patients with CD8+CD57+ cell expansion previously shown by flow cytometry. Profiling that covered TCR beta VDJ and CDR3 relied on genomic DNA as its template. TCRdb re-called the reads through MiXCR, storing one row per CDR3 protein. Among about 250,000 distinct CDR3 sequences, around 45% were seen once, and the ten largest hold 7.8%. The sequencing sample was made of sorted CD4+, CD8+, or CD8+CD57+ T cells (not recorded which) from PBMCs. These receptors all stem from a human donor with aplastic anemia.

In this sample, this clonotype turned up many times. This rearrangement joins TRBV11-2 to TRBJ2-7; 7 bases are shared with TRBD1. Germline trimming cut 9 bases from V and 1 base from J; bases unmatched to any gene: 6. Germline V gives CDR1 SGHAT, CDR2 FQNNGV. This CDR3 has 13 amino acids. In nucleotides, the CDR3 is TGTGCCAGTTTGGGGGACAGTTCCTACGAGCAGTACTTC. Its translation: CASLGDSSYEQYF.

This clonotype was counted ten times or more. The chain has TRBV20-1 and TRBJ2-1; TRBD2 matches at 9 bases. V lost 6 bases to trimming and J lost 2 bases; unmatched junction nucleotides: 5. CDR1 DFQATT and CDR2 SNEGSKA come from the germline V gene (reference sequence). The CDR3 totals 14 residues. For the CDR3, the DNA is TGCAGTGCAAATAGCGGGAGTGCCTACAATGAGCAGTTCTTC. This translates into CSANSGSAYNEQFF.

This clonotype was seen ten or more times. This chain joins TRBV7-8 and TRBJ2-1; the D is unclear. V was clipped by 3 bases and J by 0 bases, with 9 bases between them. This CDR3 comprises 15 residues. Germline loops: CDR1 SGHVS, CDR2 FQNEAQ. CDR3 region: CASSFLRSSYNEQFF. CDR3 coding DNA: TGTGCCAGCAGCTTTTTGCGGAGCTCCTACAATGAGCAGTTCTTC.

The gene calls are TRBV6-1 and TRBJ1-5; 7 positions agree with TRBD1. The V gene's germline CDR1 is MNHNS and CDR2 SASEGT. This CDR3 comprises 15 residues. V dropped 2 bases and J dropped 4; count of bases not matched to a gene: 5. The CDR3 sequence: CASSEWRQGNQPQHF. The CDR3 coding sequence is TGTGCCAGCAGTGAATGGCGACAGGGAAATCAGCCCCAGCATTTT.

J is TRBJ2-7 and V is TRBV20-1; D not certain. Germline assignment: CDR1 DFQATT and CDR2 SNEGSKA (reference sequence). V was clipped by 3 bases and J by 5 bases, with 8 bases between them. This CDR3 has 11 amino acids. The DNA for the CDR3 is TGCAGTGCTAGGGGATCGGACGAGCAGTACTTC. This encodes CSARGSDEQYF.

CDR3 bases: TGTGCCAGCAGCTTGGAGGCAAACACTGAAGCTTTCTTT. This gives the protein CASSLEANTEAFF. The V and J genes are TRBV7-9 and TRBJ1-1; D not certain. CDR1 and CDR2 from the germline V gene are SEHNR and FQNEAQ (reference sequence). Trimming took off 3 bases at V and 2 bases at J, with 7 bases between the two ends. The CDR3 consists of 13 residues.

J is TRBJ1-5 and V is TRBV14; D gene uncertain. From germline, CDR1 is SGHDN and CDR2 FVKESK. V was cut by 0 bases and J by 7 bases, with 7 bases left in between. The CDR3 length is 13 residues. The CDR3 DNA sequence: TGTGCCAGCAGCCAAGATGTGGGACAGCCCCAGCATTTT. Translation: CASSQDVGQPQHF.

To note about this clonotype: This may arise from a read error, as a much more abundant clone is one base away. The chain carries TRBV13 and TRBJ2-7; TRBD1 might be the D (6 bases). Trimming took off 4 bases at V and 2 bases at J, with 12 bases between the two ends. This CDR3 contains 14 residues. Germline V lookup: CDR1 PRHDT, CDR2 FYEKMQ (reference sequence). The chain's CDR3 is CASSSQGHPYEQYF. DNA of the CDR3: TGTGCCAGCAGCTCCCAGGGGCATCCCTACGAGCAGTACTTC.

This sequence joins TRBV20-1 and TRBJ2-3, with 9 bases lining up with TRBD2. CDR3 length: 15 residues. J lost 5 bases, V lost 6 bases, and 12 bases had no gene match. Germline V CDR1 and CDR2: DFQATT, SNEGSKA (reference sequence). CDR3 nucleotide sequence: TGCAGTGCGGAACCGGGACTAGCACTACAAGATACGCAGTATTTT. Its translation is CSAEPGLALQDTQYF.

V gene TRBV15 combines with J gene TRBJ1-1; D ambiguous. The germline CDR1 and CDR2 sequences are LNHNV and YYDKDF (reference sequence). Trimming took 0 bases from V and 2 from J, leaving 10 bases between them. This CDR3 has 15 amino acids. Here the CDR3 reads CATSRDLGRNTEAFF. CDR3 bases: TGTGCCACCAGCAGAGATTTAGGGCGTAACACTGAAGCTTTCTTT.